The text below deals with one T cell receptor (beta chain). Its antigen is undetermined. Method: immunoSEQ multiplex PCR; TCRdb's copy keeps in-frame clones and lacks some. The sample yields about 9,400 clones, 67% seen once. The data belong to a study of coeliac disease. Study-level results: Known gliadin-specific TRB sequences: about 55% of the 18 coeliac samples, only 1 of 6 controls.

Input material: lamina propria lymphocytes from the gut. This sequence originates from an older woman with celiac disease.

The CDR3 spells CASSLGASYEQYF. The CDR3 DNA reads TGTGCCAGCAGCTTAGGGGCCAGCTACGAGCAGTACTTC. The chain has TRBV11-2 and TRBJ2-7; no clear D gene. V was cut by 1 base and J by 3 bases, with 7 bases left in between. This CDR3 spans 13 amino acids. Germline CDR1 and CDR2: SGHAT and FQNNGV.